A selection of T cell receptor beta chains follows, all from one sample in a study of blood T cell repertoires in COVID-19. Using immunoSEQ multiplex PCR, the repertoire was profiled, and TCRdb retains in-frame clones only, with some absent. This table holds fewer than 450,000 clones, 75% to 90% found once. Sample: peripheral blood. Every receptor here comes from a woman aged 50 to 60 with COVID-19, enrolled during active disease. Both conserved end residues are part of each CDR3. Each record gives: V gene, J gene, clone size, D gene, CDR3 protein, CDR3 DNA. A D gene is named only where the DNA matches it firmly. Only some rows state a clone size, as once, few, many or a class for expanded clones.

TRBV5-5,TRBJ2-4,few,-,CASSVGVDIQYF,TGTGCCAGCAGCGTCGGGGTAGACATTCAGTACTTC
TRBV29-1,TRBJ1-1,-,TRBD1,CSVVSWTGSEAFF,TGCAGCGTTGTTAGTTGGACAGGCTCTGAAGCTTTCTTT
TRBV7-8,TRBJ1-1,-,TRBD1,CASRLTTGGNTEAFF,TGTGCCAGCAGGCTCACGACAGGGGGGAACACTGAAGCTTTCTTT
TRBV30,TRBJ1-5,-,TRBD1,CAWVPTGESNQPQHF,TGTGCCTGGGTGCCGACAGGGGAAAGCAATCAGCCCCAGCATTTT
TRBV19,TRBJ1-1,-,-,CASSTAHGVNTEAFF,TGTGCCAGTAGTACGGCTCACGGAGTGAACACTGAAGCTTTCTTT
TRBV7-3,TRBJ2-7,-,-,CASSLSMRDEQYF,TGTGCCAGCAGCTTAAGTATGAGAGACGAGCAGTACTTC
TRBV6-1,TRBJ2-5,-,-,CASSEQGFKIETQYF,TGTGCCAGCAGTGAACAGGGATTTAAGATTGAGACCCAGTACTTC
TRBV5-1,TRBJ2-1,-,TRBD2,CASSTRLAGPTSSYNEQFF,TGCGCCAGCAGCACAAGACTAGCGGGGCCCACTTCCTCCTACAATGAGCAGTTCTTC
TRBV5-6,TRBJ1-6,-,TRBD1,CASSLGTGAAPLHF,TGTGCCAGCAGCTTGGGGACAGGGGCGGCACCCCTCCACTTT
TRBV7-2,TRBJ2-1,-,-,CASSLGASRQYEQFF,TGTGCCAGCAGCTTAGGGGCTAGCCGCCAATATGAGCAGTTCTTC
TRBV6-5,TRBJ1-1,few,TRBD1,CASKTGTGLTEAFF,TGTGCCAGCAAAACCGGGACAGGGCTCACTGAAGCTTTCTTT
TRBV12-5,TRBJ1-1,-,TRBD1,CASGLAGQGTGEAFF,TGTGCTAGTGGTTTGGCGGGACAGGGCACGGGTGAAGCTTTCTTT
TRBV6-5,TRBJ1-1,once,-,CASSPFHGRGTEAFF,TGTGCCAGCAGCCCCTTCCATGGCAGGGGCACTGAAGCTTTCTTT
TRBV10-3,TRBJ1-6,-,-,CAISELGQGLSPLHF,TGTGCCATCAGTGAGCTGGGTCAGGGGTTATCACCCCTCCACTTT
TRBV30,TRBJ2-5,-,-,CAWSGSGTQYF,TGTGCCTGGAGTGGGAGTGGGACCCAGTACTTC
TRBV2,TRBJ1-1,-,-,CASSDGARSNWDF,TGTGCCAGCAGTGATGGGGCCAGGTCGAATTGGGACTTT
TRBV5-1,TRBJ2-1,-,TRBD1,CASSSGQGGNNEQFF,TGCGCCAGCAGCTCGGGACAGGGGGGTAACAATGAGCAGTTCTTC
TRBV7-9,TRBJ2-3,-,TRBD2,CASSLGGAGLADTQYF,TGTGCCAGCAGCTTAGGAGGAGCGGGACTGGCAGATACGCAGTATTTT
TRBV6-5,TRBJ1-1,-,TRBD1,CASSSWTGGERKAFF,TGTGCCAGCAGTTCGTGGACAGGGGGCGAAAGGAAAGCTTTCTTT
TRBV19,TRBJ1-6,-,-,CASSTNRDSPLHF,TGTGCCAGTAGTACCAACAGGGATTCACCCCTCCACTTT
TRBV5-1,TRBJ2-2,-,-,CASSFQENTGELFF,TGCGCCAGCAGCTTTCAGGAGAACACCGGGGAGCTGTTTTTT
TRBV6-5,TRBJ1-1,-,-,CASGLAYTEAFF,TGTGCCAGCGGGTTAGCGTACACTGAAGCTTTCTTT
TRBV24-1,TRBJ2-2,-,TRBD1,CATSDRQGAGELFF,TGTGCCACCAGTGACCGACAGGGGGCCGGGGAGCTGTTTTTT
TRBV7-2,TRBJ1-5,few,-,CASRQRHGNQPQHF,TGTGCCAGCAGACAAAGACATGGCAATCAGCCCCAGCATTTT
TRBV27,TRBJ1-4,-,TRBD1,CASSWNRGVKLFF,TGTGCCAGCAGTTGGAACAGGGGCGTAAAACTGTTTTTT
TRBV2,TRBJ2-6,once,TRBD1,CASRRDSNSGANVLTF,TGTGCCAGCAGGAGGGACAGCAACTCTGGGGCCAACGTCCTGACTTTC
TRBV5-6,TRBJ2-3,once,TRBD2,CASSWGLVSTDTQYF,TGTGCCAGCAGCTGGGGACTAGTGAGCACAGATACGCAGTATTTT
TRBV28,TRBJ2-1,-,-,CASSGRQVTYNEQFF,TGTGCCAGCAGTGGGAGACAGGTGACCTACAATGAGCAGTTCTTC
TRBV3-1/TRBV3-2,TRBJ2-1,-,TRBD2,CASSLLAGGYNEQFF,TGTGCCAGCAGCCTACTAGCGGGAGGCTACAATGAGCAGTTCTTC
TRBV29-1,TRBJ2-2,-,TRBD1,CSAGTGNTGELFF,TGCAGCGCTGGGACAGGGAACACCGGGGAGCTGTTTTTT
TRBV19,TRBJ1-1,-,-,CASSISVNTEAFF,TGTGCCAGTAGTATCTCAGTGAACACTGAAGCTTTCTTT
TRBV2,TRBJ2-5,-,TRBD1,CASNNFRDRLVGETQYF,TGTGCCAGCAATAACTTCCGGGACAGGCTAGTTGGAGAGACCCAGTACTTC
TRBV10-2,TRBJ2-2,-,TRBD2,CASSGGGLPTGELFF,TGCGCCAGCAGTGGGGGGGGACTGCCCACCGGGGAGCTGTTTTTT
TRBV7-2,TRBJ2-1,-,TRBD2,CASSLTSGYNEQFF,TGTGCCAGCAGCTTAACTAGCGGCTACAATGAGCAGTTCTTC
TRBV24-1,TRBJ1-1,once,-,CATSEPIRGRDTEAFF,TGTGCCACCAGTGAACCAATCAGGGGCAGGGACACTGAAGCTTTCTTT
TRBV5-1,TRBJ2-7,-,TRBD1,CASSPLGQGDLKQYF,TGCGCCAGCAGCCCCCTAGGGCAGGGGGATTTGAAGCAGTACTTC
TRBV5-1,TRBJ2-5,-,TRBD2,CASSFSGRAETQYF,TGCGCCAGCAGCTTTAGCGGGAGGGCAGAGACCCAGTACTTC
TRBV11-3,TRBJ2-5,-,TRBD2,CASSPGTNQETQYF,TGTGCCAGCAGTCCCGGGACTAACCAAGAGACCCAGTACTTC
TRBV25-1,TRBJ2-3,-,TRBD1,CASSRDRGYRMTDTQYF,TGTGCCAGCAGTCGAGACAGGGGCTACCGGATGACAGATACGCAGTATTTT
TRBV5-1,TRBJ2-1,-,TRBD2,CASSPLAGGYNEQFF,TGCGCCAGCAGCCCACTAGCGGGAGGGTACAATGAGCAGTTCTTC
TRBV6-6,TRBJ1-4,-,-,CASSLDRTTNEKLFF,TGTGCCAGCAGCCTCGACAGGACAACTAATGAAAAACTGTTTTTT
TRBV28,TRBJ2-2,-,-,CASSLSDARHTGELFF,TGTGCCAGCAGTTTATCGGATGCGAGGCACACCGGGGAGCTGTTTTTT
TRBV3-1/TRBV3-2,TRBJ2-7,-,TRBD2,CASSQGLAGSYEQYF,TGTGCCAGCAGCCAAGGACTAGCGGGGTCCTACGAGCAGTACTTC
TRBV29-1,TRBJ2-1,-,TRBD2,CSGTTSGRDEQFF,TGCAGCGGGACGACTAGCGGGAGAGATGAGCAGTTCTTC